The rows below give T cell receptor beta chains drawn from one sample of a study of blood T cell repertoires in COVID-19. Only in-frame clones appear in the TCRdb table, and some are missing; sequencing was by immunoSEQ multiplex PCR. This table holds just over 15,000 clones, 65% to 85% found once. Sequenced input: peripheral blood. All receptors derive from a human donor in a cohort sampled during active COVID-19. Both conserved end residues are part of each CDR3. Each record gives: V gene, J gene, clone size, D gene, CDR3 DNA, CDR3 protein. D genes are given only for firm matches. A row's size may be missing; if present it is once, few, many or a size class.

V: TRBV5-1; J: TRBJ2-7; size: -; D: -; DNA: TGCGCCAGCAGTACAGGGACGAGTGGCTACGAGCAGTACTTC; CDR3: CASSTGTSGYEQYF
V: TRBV6-5; J: TRBJ2-7; size: -; D: TRBD2; DNA: TGTGCCAGCAAAAGACTAGCGGGGGACTACGAGCAGTACTTC; CDR3: CASKRLAGDYEQYF
V: TRBV4-3; J: TRBJ1-3; size: few; D: -; DNA: TGCGCCAGCAGCCAAGAGGGGGGGCAGGGAAGAAACACCATATATTTT; CDR3: CASSQEGGQGRNTIYF
V: TRBV15; J: TRBJ2-6; size: -; D: -; DNA: TGTGCCACCAGCAGACGCAGGGGTCCTGGGGCCAACGTCCTGACTTTC; CDR3: CATSRRRGPGANVLTF
V: TRBV10-1; J: TRBJ2-7; size: once; D: TRBD1; DNA: TGCGCCAGCAGTGAGTATGGGGGACAGGGGTGGAGCGAGCAGTACTTC; CDR3: CASSEYGGQGWSEQYF
V: TRBV28; J: TRBJ2-5; size: -; D: TRBD2; DNA: TGTGCCAGCAGTCCAGCGGGAGTCTTTCAAGAGACCCAGTACTTC; CDR3: CASSPAGVFQETQYF
V: TRBV11-2; J: TRBJ2-7; size: -; D: TRBD1; DNA: TGTGCCAGCAGCTTATCTTCGGGACAGGGAAGCGAGCAGTACTTC; CDR3: CASSLSSGQGSEQYF
V: TRBV5-1; J: TRBJ2-1; size: -; D: -; DNA: TGCGCCAGCAGCTCCGGGCCTAATTTATCCGGGGGTAACAATGAGCAGTTCTTC; CDR3: CASSSGPNLSGGNNEQFF
V: TRBV4-1; J: TRBJ1-1; size: -; D: -; DNA: TGCGCCAGCAGCCTCGATGGCGGCTTGGGGAACACTGAAGCTTTCTTT; CDR3: CASSLDGGLGNTEAFF
V: TRBV19; J: TRBJ1-1; size: -; D: -; DNA: TGTGCCAGTAGTCCGATGCTTCAGGGAAATACTGAAGCTTTCTTT; CDR3: CASSPMLQGNTEAFF
V: TRBV13; J: TRBJ1-3; size: -; D: TRBD1; DNA: TGTGCCAGCAGCTTAGGGCAGGGGGCGAGGGACACCATATATTTT; CDR3: CASSLGQGARDTIYF
V: TRBV5-5; J: TRBJ2-3; size: -; D: TRBD1; DNA: TGTGCCAGCAGCTTGTGGACAGGGGGCACAGATACGCAGTATTTT; CDR3: CASSLWTGGTDTQYF
V: TRBV5-1; J: TRBJ2-1; size: once; D: TRBD1; DNA: TGCGCCAGCAGCGCCACAGGGGGGTCCTACAATGAGCAGTTCTTC; CDR3: CASSATGGSYNEQFF
V: TRBV27; J: TRBJ2-6; size: -; D: -; DNA: TGTGCCAGCAGTTTATCGACCAGGGTGAGGTCTGGGGCCAACGTCCTGACTTTC; CDR3: CASSLSTRVRSGANVLTF
V: TRBV7-9; J: TRBJ2-3; size: -; D: -; DNA: TGTGCCAGCAGCTTAGAATATTCCGGGGATACGCAGTATTTT; CDR3: CASSLEYSGDTQYF
V: TRBV28; J: TRBJ2-3; size: -; D: -; DNA: TGTGCCAGCAGTTTGTATGCAGGGCCGACAGATACGCAGTATTTT; CDR3: CASSLYAGPTDTQYF
V: TRBV7-2; J: TRBJ1-1; size: -; D: -; DNA: TGTGCCAGCAGCTCCCATATCGGAGGGATGGTCGGAGCTTTCTTT; CDR3: CASSSHIGGMVGAFF
V: TRBV28; J: TRBJ1-5; size: few; D: -; DNA: TGTGCCAGCAGTTACCGGACAGTTTATAGCAATCAGCCCCAGCATTTT; CDR3: CASSYRTVYSNQPQHF
V: TRBV5-5; J: TRBJ1-4; size: few; D: -; DNA: TGTGCCAGCAGCTTCATCGGACTTAATGAAAAACTGTTTTTT; CDR3: CASSFIGLNEKLFF
V: TRBV27; J: TRBJ1-1; size: -; D: TRBD1; DNA: TGTGCCAGCAGTACCGGGACAGAGAACACTGAAGCTTTCTTT; CDR3: CASSTGTENTEAFF
V: TRBV28; J: TRBJ2-7; size: -; D: TRBD2; DNA: TGTGCCAGCAGGTCGCGACTAGCGAAATACGAGCAGTACTTC; CDR3: CASRSRLAKYEQYF
V: TRBV10-1; J: TRBJ2-7; size: few; D: TRBD2; DNA: TGCGCCAGCAGTGAGCGGAAGGGGGGGCAGAAGGGACTAGCGGGAGTAATATCCTACGAGCAGTACTTC; CDR3: CASSERKGGQKGLAGVISYEQYF
V: TRBV18; J: TRBJ2-5; size: few; D: -; DNA: TGTGCCAGCTCACCACTGGGCAGGGCAGAGACCCAGTACTTC; CDR3: CASSPLGRAETQYF
V: TRBV4-1; J: TRBJ2-1; size: -; D: TRBD1; DNA: TGCGCCAGCAGCCAAGAAATACCCCAAGCTTCAAGGGGGCCCTACAATGAGCAGTTCTTC; CDR3: CASSQEIPQASRGPYNEQFF
V: TRBV2; J: TRBJ1-4; size: -; D: -; DNA: TGTGCCAGCAGTGAACAGGACAGCCATAATGAAAAACTGTTTTTT; CDR3: CASSEQDSHNEKLFF
V: TRBV7-3; J: TRBJ2-3; size: -; D: TRBD1; DNA: TGTGCCACCGGTAGACAGGGTGGGACGCAGTATTTT; CDR3: CATGRQGGTQYF
V: TRBV3-1/TRBV3-2; J: TRBJ2-7; size: once; D: -; DNA: TGTGCCAGCAGCTCAAAACTAGGAGCCTACGAGCAGTACTTC; CDR3: CASSSKLGAYEQYF
V: TRBV18; J: TRBJ2-7; size: few; D: TRBD1; DNA: TGTGCCAGCTCACCAAGAGGACAGGGGGATACCTACGAGCAGTACTTC; CDR3: CASSPRGQGDTYEQYF
V: TRBV7-2; J: TRBJ2-1; size: -; D: TRBD2; DNA: TGTGCCAGCCGGCCTGGGATTAGCGGGGGGGCGAGGGGCAATGAGCAGTTCTTC; CDR3: CASRPGISGGARGNEQFF
V: TRBV6-1; J: TRBJ1-2; size: -; D: TRBD1; DNA: TGTGCCAGCAGTGAACCCGGGACAGGGAATGGCTACACCTTC; CDR3: CASSEPGTGNGYTF
V: TRBV7-9; J: TRBJ1-2; size: once; D: TRBD1; DNA: TGTGCCAGCAGCCGAGATGGACAGGGACCGCAAGGCTACACCTTC; CDR3: CASSRDGQGPQGYTF
V: TRBV5-5; J: TRBJ2-2; size: once; D: -; DNA: TGTGCCAGCAGCTTTTGGACCCGGGACAAAGGAGGGGAGCTGTTTTTT; CDR3: CASSFWTRDKGGELFF
V: TRBV6-2/TRBV6-3; J: TRBJ1-5; size: -; D: -; DNA: TGTGCCAGCAGCGCTAGAGGTCTAGGTCCGGCCTTTTATCAGCCCCAGCATTTT; CDR3: CASSARGLGPAFYQPQHF
V: TRBV28; J: TRBJ2-1; size: -; D: TRBD1; DNA: TGTGCCAGCAGGGGACAGGGCTCCTACAATGAGCAGTTCTTC; CDR3: CASRGQGSYNEQFF
V: TRBV4-1; J: TRBJ2-3; size: few; D: TRBD1; DNA: TGCGCCAGCAGCTACGGGACAGTAACAGATACGCAGTATTTT; CDR3: CASSYGTVTDTQYF
V: TRBV9; J: TRBJ2-1; size: -; D: -; DNA: TGTGCCAGCAGCGAAAGACCGGGGTCATACAATGAGCAGTTCTTC; CDR3: CASSERPGSYNEQFF
V: TRBV10-3; J: TRBJ1-1; size: -; D: TRBD1; DNA: TGTGCCATCAGAGGAGCTGACAGGGGCCGCACTGAAGCTTTCTTT; CDR3: CAIRGADRGRTEAFF
V: TRBV14; J: TRBJ2-7; size: -; D: TRBD2; DNA: TGTGCCAGCAGCCCAGCGGGAGGGGGCTACGAGCAGTACTTC; CDR3: CASSPAGGGYEQYF
V: TRBV10-1; J: TRBJ2-7; size: once; D: TRBD2; DNA: TGCGCCAGCAGTGAAGGCACTAGCGGACGTGAGCAGTACTTC; CDR3: CASSEGTSGREQYF